The TCR beta chain under discussion was sequenced for a study of T cells in Graves' hyperthyroidism and ophthalmopathy (dated by TCRdb to about 2019). In terms of the full investigation: Peripheral blood samples were taken at the time of initial diagnosis, prior to any treatment. The 95 to 100 discovery patients were randomly split 7:3 into training and test sets. The study also compared thyroid tissue and blood T-cell repertoires from over 5 Graves' hyperthyroidism patients. The paper describes TCR Vbeta CDR3 sequencing of roughly 130 peripheral blood samples, made up of around 41 ophthalmopathy patients, 70 to 75 hyperthyroidism patients and 17 progressor patients. Whether ophthalmopathy could be predicted prospectively was tested in an independent validation cohort made up of about 18 hyperthyroidism patients plus 17 patients who later progressed to ophthalmopathy. To identify TCR V-J signatures that set the groups apart, the researchers used a discovery cohort of about a hundred patients, made up of around 40 with Graves' ophthalmopathy and about 60 with stable Graves' hyperthyroidism. Once sampling was done, hyperthyroidism patients were given methimazole at a starting dose of 30 mg daily, whereas ophthalmopathy patients were given high-dose intravenous methylprednisolone.

A patient counted as having stable Graves' hyperthyroidism if no progression to ophthalmopathy occurred over 18 months of follow-up. Hyperthyroidism patients were aged 18 to 65 years and newly diagnosed, with disease duration of less than 2 months. Exclusion was applied to patients with uncontrolled infections, other autoimmune diseases, pregnancy or lactation. Clinical symptoms, serum thyroxine and TRAb, thyroid ultrasound, and orbital computed tomography formed the basis for the diagnoses. Ficoll-Paque density gradient centrifugation was used to isolate PBMCs from 8.5 to 10 ml of fresh peripheral blood. Total RNA was extracted using Trizol reagent, and RNA quality was assessed on an Agilent 2100 Bioanalyzer. Amplification of TCR beta CDR3 regions was carried out from RNA transcripts. The first round of RT-PCR for the TCR CDR3 was performed with the HTBI primer set and the Qiagen OneStep RT-PCR kit. Libraries were constructed in a second round of multiplex PCR, after which size selection and purification were performed. Sequencing of the libraries was done on an Illumina HiSeq2000 using paired-end 100 bp reads. The paper's data handling went like this. SOAPnuke was used to process the raw data, throwing out any read that contained adapters or uncalled bases, had a mean Phred below 15, or lacked an exact constant-primer or identifier match. COPE v1.2.5 was used to merge the high-quality paired reads, and each unique nucleotide sequence was defined as a clonotype. Clonotypes were aligned to IMGT TRBV, TRBD and TRBJ reference segments using MiTCR v1.1. The analysis was restricted to V-J combinations with a frequency above 0.0001, which together covered about 99% of the repertoires. The TCS score was defined as F50 (clonal expansion) divided by E x V (chaos), with BLOSUM62-based TCRdist calculated between CDR3 peptides within each V-J. Welch's t-statistics and random forest reduced roughly 540 V-J features to 13, which were used in a naive Bayes classifier (R e1071). TCRdb redid the processing of the public reads, applying fastp at Q25 and MiXCR, and retained in-frame beta chains. Entries are consolidated by CDR3 protein sequence, retaining the most common genes and DNA. The V and J calls here are based on TCRdb, not the publication. Counted in this sample were about 92,000 distinct CDR3 sequences; 51% of them appeared once. Clones ranked in the top ten supply 25% to 30% of the sample.

Beyond this particular receptor, the publication reports: Blood samples also contained most of the expanded thyroid clonotypes (frequency above 0.001), which suggests that blood repertoires may reflect thyroid immune responses. In validation, the model predicted progression to ophthalmopathy a median of approximately 6.6 months before onset, with roughly 71% sensitivity and roughly 72% specificity. A model built on a 13 V-J signature distinguished ophthalmopathy from stable hyperthyroidism, reaching around 87% sensitivity and around 81% specificity in cross-validation and 80%/75% in testing. No statistical method was used to fix the sample size in advance, and group allocation was not hidden from the investigators.

This clonotype is described as medium-sized (0.01 to 0.1%). Its antigen is not yet known. Per-base qualities were not stored, and no clone one base away is much larger. From the cysteine through the phenylalanine, the CDR3 covers 14 amino acids. Just CDR3 DNA is preserved here, 42 bases in frame from base 1. V drops 3 bases and J drops 2 bases, leaving 9 bases in between. As encoded in the germline V gene, CDR1 is SGHTA while CDR2 is FQGNSA. Sequencing was performed on blood. The rearrangement combines TRBV7-2 with TRBJ2-3, and possibly TRBD2, on 5 matching bases. The sequence was obtained from a middle-aged woman with Graves' hyperthyroidism. The CDR3 reads CASSLAEATDTQYF. The nucleotides are TGTGCCAGCAGCTTGGCGGAGGCCACAGATACGCAGTATTTT.